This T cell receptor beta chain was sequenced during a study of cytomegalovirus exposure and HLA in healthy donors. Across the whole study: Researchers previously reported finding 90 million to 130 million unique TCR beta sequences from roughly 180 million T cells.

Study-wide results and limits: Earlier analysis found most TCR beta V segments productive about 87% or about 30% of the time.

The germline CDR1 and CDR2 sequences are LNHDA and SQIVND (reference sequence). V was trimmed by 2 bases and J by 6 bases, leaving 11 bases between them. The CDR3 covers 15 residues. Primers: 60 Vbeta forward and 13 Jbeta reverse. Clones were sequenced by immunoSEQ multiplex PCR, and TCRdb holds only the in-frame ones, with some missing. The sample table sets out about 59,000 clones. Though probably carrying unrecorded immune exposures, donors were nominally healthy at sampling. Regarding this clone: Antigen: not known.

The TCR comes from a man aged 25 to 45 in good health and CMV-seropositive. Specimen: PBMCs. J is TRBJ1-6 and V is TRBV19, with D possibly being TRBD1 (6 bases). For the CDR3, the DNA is TGTGCCAGTAGTATACAACGGACAGCTAATTCACCCCTCCACTTT. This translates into CASSIQRTANSPLHF.